This T cell receptor beta chain appears in the sequencing data of a study of PD-L1 blockade in urothelial cancer. For the study at large: Median T cell yield from blood was over 120,000.

The CDR3 length is 16 residues. Germline V lookup: CDR1 MNHEY, CDR2 SMNVEV (reference sequence). The V and J ends lost 4 bases and 3 bases respectively, with 16 bases between them. Method: immunoSEQ multiplex PCR; TCRdb's copy keeps in-frame clones and lacks some. In the table there are more than 80,000 clones, roughly 82% of which are singletons. The V gene is TRBV27, the J gene TRBJ1-5; possibly TRBD1 for D (6 bases). This clonotype originated in a man aged 65 to 79 with urothelial cancer. The sequences come from PBMCs, collected around atezolizumab (anti-PD-L1) treatment. The chain's CDR3 is CASSSSSGATNQPQHF. DNA of the CDR3: TGTGCCAGCAGTTCGTCTTCAGGGGCCACCAATCAGCCCCAGCATTTT.